This T cell receptor (beta chain) was obtained from a study of blood T cells in healthy people across ages. Then a second PCR, running about 6 to 12 cycles, was carried out with a sample-barcoded 5' primer and a J-beta primer mix. TCRdb ran MiXCR on the 5' RACE reads and lists one entry per CDR3 protein. This sample has hundreds of thousands of distinct CDR3 sequences, with roughly 31% found just once. This clonotype was recorded at least ten times. The draw of peripheral blood yielded ten milliliters from each donor. V trimming: 5 bases; J trimming: 3 bases; junction bases outside the gene matches: 7. The CDR3 contains 14 residues. Looked up from germline, CDR1 is DFQATT and CDR2 is SNEGSKA (reference sequence).

V usage is TRBV20-1 and J usage is TRBJ2-3; 8 bases line up with TRBD2. This sequence originates from a woman of 80 years or more in good health. The specimen was blood. The CDR3 nucleotides read TGCAGTGCTTCCCTCGGGGGGGTGACAGATACGCAGTATTTT. Translation gives CSASLGGVTDTQYF.